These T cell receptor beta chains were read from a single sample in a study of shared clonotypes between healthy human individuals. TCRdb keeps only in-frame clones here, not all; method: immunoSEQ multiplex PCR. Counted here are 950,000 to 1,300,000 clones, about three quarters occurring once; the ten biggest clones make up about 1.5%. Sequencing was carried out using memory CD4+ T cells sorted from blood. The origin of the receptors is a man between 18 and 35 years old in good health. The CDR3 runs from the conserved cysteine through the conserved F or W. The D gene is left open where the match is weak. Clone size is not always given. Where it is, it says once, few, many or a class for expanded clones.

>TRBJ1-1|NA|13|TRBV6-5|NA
TGTGCCAGCAGGAGGACGGGGAACACTGAAGCTTTCTTT
CASRRTGNTEAFF
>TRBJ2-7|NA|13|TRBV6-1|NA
TGTGCCAGCACAACCGGGGCCTTAGACGAGCAGTACTTC
CASTTGALDEQYF
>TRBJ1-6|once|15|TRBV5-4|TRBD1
TGTGCCAGCAGCTTAAGGGACAGGGGGCAAGCACCCCTCCACTTT
CASSLRDRGQAPLHF
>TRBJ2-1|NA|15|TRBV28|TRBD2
TGTGCCAGCAGTTTAGCGGGAGGGACCTACAATGAGCAGTTCTTC
CASSLAGGTYNEQFF
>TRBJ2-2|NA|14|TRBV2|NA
TGTGCCAGCAGGGAATACACGAACACCGGGGAGCTGTTTTTT
CASREYTNTGELFF
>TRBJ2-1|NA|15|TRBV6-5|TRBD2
TGTGCCAGCAGCCTTAGCGGGGGTTCTAGGAATGAGCAGTTCTTC
CASSLSGGSRNEQFF
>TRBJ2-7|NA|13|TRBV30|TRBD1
TGTGCCTGGGACCGGGACAGGACCTACGAGCAGTACTTC
CAWDRDRTYEQYF
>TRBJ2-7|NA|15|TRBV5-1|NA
TGCGCCAGCAGCCCCCCCCAGGGCGGCTCCTACGAGCAGTACTTC
CASSPPQGGSYEQYF
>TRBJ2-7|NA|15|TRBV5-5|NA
TGTGCCAGCAGCTCGTTGGCAGGGAGCTCCTACGAGCAGTACTTC
CASSSLAGSSYEQYF
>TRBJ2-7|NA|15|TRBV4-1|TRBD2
TGCGCCAGCAGCACAGGACTAGCGGTGCCCTACGAGCAGTACTTC
CASSTGLAVPYEQYF
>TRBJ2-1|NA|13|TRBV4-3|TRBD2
TGCGCCAGCAGCCAAGGTTCCGGGACTAGAGGCTTCTTC
CASSQGSGTRGFF
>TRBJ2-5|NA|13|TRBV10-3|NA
TGTGCCATCAGTGAACGGGTCGGAGAGACCCAGTACTTC
CAISERVGETQYF
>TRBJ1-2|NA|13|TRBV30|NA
TGTGCCTGGAGTGTACCAGGGACCTATGGCTACACCTTC
CAWSVPGTYGYTF
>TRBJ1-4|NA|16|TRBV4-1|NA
TGCGCCAGCAGCCTCTCGAGGGACCTAACTAATGAAAAACTGTTTTTT
CASSLSRDLTNEKLFF
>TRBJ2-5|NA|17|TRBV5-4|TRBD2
TGTGCCAGCAGCCTAGGGGGACTAGCGCCCGGTAAGGGGACCCAGTACTTC
CASSLGGLAPGKGTQYF
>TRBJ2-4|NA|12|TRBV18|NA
TGTGCCAGCTCACCACCTGGAAACATTCAGTACTTC
CASSPPGNIQYF
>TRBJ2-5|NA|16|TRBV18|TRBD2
TGTGCCAGCTCAGCTAGCGGGGCCCGAACTGAGGAGACCCAGTACTTC
CASSASGARTEETQYF
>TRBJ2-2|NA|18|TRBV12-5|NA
TGTGCTAGTGGTTTGGATGCCATTGGACTACTCAACACCGGGGAGCTGTTTTTT
CASGLDAIGLLNTGELFF
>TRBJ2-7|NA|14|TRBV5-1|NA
TGCGCCAGCAGCTTGGAAGGGATCCCCTACGAGCAGTACTTC
CASSLEGIPYEQYF
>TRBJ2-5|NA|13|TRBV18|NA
TGTGCCAGCTCAGCGGACATCCAAGAGACCCAGTACTTC
CASSADIQETQYF
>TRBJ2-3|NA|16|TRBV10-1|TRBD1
TGCGCCAGCAGTGACCTCCGGGACAGGGCGTTAGATACGCAGTATTTT
CASSDLRDRALDTQYF
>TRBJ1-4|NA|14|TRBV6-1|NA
TGTGCCAGCAGTCCGACAGGCCCTAATGAAAAACTGTTTTTT
CASSPTGPNEKLFF
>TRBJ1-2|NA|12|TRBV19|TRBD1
TGTGCCAGTAGGGACAGGGGGCATGGCTACACCTTC
CASRDRGHGYTF
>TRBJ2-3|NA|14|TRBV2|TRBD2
TGTGCCAGCAGAACTAGCGGGGGAGCAGATACGCAGTATTTT
CASRTSGGADTQYF
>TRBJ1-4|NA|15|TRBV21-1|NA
TGTGCCAGCAGCAAAGTGGAAGGATTTAATGAAAAACTGTTTTTT
CASSKVEGFNEKLFF
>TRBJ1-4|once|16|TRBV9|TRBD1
TGTGCCAGCAGCGTCGACGGGACAGGGGGAAATGAAAAACTGTTTTTT
CASSVDGTGGNEKLFF
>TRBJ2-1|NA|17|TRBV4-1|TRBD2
TGCGCCAGCAGCCAAGGACAACTAGCGGGGTGGAACAATGAGCAGTTCTTC
CASSQGQLAGWNNEQFF
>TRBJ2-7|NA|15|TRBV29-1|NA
TGCAGCGTTGCGGTTGGCAGGGCCCTCTCCTACGAGCAGTACTTC
CSVAVGRALSYEQYF
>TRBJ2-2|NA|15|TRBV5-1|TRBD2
TGCGCCAGCAGACCCTCGGGGGGGAACACCGGGGAGCTGTTTTTT
CASRPSGGNTGELFF
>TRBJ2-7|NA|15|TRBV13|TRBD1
TGTGCCAGCAGCTCCAGACAGGGGGGCTCCTACGAGCAGTACTTC
CASSSRQGGSYEQYF
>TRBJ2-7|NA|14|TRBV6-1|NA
TGTGCCAGCAGTGAAGTGGGCAGGAGCTACGAGCAGTACTTC
CASSEVGRSYEQYF
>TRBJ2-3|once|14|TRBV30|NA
TGTGCCTGGAGTGTACCCTCCAACACAGATACGCAGTATTTT
CAWSVPSNTDTQYF
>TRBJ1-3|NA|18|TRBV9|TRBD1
TGTGCCAGCAGCGCGGCCGGGACAGGGTTTAGCTCTGGAAACACCATATATTTT
CASSAAGTGFSSGNTIYF
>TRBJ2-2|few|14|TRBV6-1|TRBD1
TGTGCCAGCAGTGAGACAGGGACCACCGGGGAGCTGTTTTTT
CASSETGTTGELFF
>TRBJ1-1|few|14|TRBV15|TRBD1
TGTGCCACCAGCAAGAGACAGGGGGACACTGAAGCTTTCTTT
CATSKRQGDTEAFF
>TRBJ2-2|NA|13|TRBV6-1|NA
TGTGCCAGCCACAGGGTGAACACCGGGGAGCTGTTTTTT
CASHRVNTGELFF
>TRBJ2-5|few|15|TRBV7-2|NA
TGTGCCAGCAGCTTAGATGGGCTGGAGACGGAGACCCAGTACTTC
CASSLDGLETETQYF
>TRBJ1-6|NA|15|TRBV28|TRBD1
TGTGCCAGCAGTTTCCGGGACAGAGATAATTCACCCCTCCACTTT
CASSFRDRDNSPLHF
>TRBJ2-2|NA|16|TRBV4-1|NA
TGCGCCAGCAGCCAAGCCCCCCCCCTCGCGCTCGGGGAGCTGTTTTTT
CASSQAPPLALGELFF
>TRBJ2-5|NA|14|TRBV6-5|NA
TGTGCCAGCAGTCCGCGGAGCGGTTCAGGGACCCAGTACTTC
CASSPRSGSGTQYF
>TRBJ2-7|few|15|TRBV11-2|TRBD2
TGTGCCAGCAGCCGGACTAGCGGGAGGCCAGGGGAGCAGTACTTC
CASSRTSGRPGEQYF
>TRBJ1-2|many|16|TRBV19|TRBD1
TGTGCCAGTAGTATTTTAGGTGACAGGGCGGACTATGGCTACACCTTC
CASSILGDRADYGYTF
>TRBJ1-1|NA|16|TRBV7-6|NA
TGTGCCAGCAGCTTAGAAGAGGACAGTCGTAGCGCTGAAGCTTTCTTT
CASSLEEDSRSAEAFF
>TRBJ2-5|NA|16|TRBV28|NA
TGTGCCAGCAGTCAAGGGTGGAGGAAGACCAAAGAGACCCAGTACTTC
CASSQGWRKTKETQYF
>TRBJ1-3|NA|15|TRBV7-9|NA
TGTGCCAGCAGCTTAGGAGGGGAGGCTGGAAACACCATATATTTT
CASSLGGEAGNTIYF
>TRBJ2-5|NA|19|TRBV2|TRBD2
TGTGCCAGCAGCTCTGGGACTAGCGGGAGATTGGCTGGCGGAGAGACCCAGTACTTC
CASSSGTSGRLAGGETQYF
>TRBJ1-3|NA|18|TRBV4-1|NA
TGCGCCAGCAGCCAAGTTGATATGGGCCTTTTCTCTGGAAACACCATATATTTT
CASSQVDMGLFSGNTIYF
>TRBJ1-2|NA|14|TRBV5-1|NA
TGCGCCAGCAGCTTGACCGGCCTCCCTTATGGCTACACCTTC
CASSLTGLPYGYTF
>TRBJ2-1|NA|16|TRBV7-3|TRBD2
TGTGCCAGCAGCCAGGAGGCGAGCGGGGTTTACAATGAGCAGTTCTTC
CASSQEASGVYNEQFF
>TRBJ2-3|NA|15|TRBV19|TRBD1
TGTGCCAGTCGCCGTGACAGGGAGAGCACAGATACGCAGTATTTT
CASRRDRESTDTQYF
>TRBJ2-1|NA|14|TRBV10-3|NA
TGTGCCATCAGTGACGGAGGGGGCCCTAATGAGCAGTTCTTC
CAISDGGGPNEQFF
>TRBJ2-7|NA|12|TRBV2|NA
TGTGCCAGCAGAGACCGCCCCTACGAGCAGTACTTC
CASRDRPYEQYF
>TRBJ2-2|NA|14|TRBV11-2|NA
TGTGCCAGCAGCTTTCCTAGCGTCCCCGGGGAGCTGTTTTTT
CASSFPSVPGELFF
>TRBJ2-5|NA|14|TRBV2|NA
TGTGCCAGCAGTGAAAGACGACAAAAAGAGACCCAGTACTTC
CASSERRQKETQYF
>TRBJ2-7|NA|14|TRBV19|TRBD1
TGTGCCACTTCCCGACAGGGGAGCATCCACGAGCAGTACTTC
CATSRQGSIHEQYF
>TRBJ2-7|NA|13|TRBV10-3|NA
TGTGCCATCAGTGAGTTCGGGGCCTACGAGCAGTACTTC
CAISEFGAYEQYF
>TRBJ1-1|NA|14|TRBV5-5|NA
TGTGCCAGCAGCCGAGACCCCCGGAACACTGAAGCTTTCTTT
CASSRDPRNTEAFF
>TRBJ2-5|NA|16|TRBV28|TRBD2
TGTGCCAGCAGTCCGAGGGGTCGCGGGGGGGAGGAGACCCAGTACTTC
CASSPRGRGGEETQYF
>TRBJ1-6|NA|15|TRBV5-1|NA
TGCGCCAGCAGCTTGGAAGGGAATTATAATTCACCCCTCCACTTT
CASSLEGNYNSPLHF
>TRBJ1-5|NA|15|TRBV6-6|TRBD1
TGTGCCAGCAGTTACTCGGGACAGGGGGATCAGCCCCAGCATTTT
CASSYSGQGDQPQHF